This T cell receptor (beta chain) was documented in a study of cytomegalovirus exposure and HLA in healthy donors. The V gene end was trimmed by 2 bases and the J gene end by 1 base; junction bases not matched to a gene: 12. This CDR3 has 18 amino acids. The PCR had 60 Vbeta and 13 Jbeta primers. TCRdb's table, derived via immunoSEQ multiplex PCR, lists solely in-frame clones and lacks some. Found here are about 140,000 clones, around 80% of them singletons; the top ten hold 1.4%. The receptor comes from a man aged 25-45 years in good health and CMV-seropositive. This chain uses TRBV23-1 with TRBJ2-7; TRBD1 matches at 9 bases. TRBV23-1 is given ORF status, its function remaining uncertain. The sequencing sample was made of PBMCs. The CDR3 coding sequence is TGCGCCAGCAGTCAACAGCAAACGGGACAGGGTATTTCCTACGAGCAGTACTTC. Amino acid sequence: CASSQQQTGQGISYEQYF.